These T cell receptor beta chains were read from a single sample in a study of regulatory T cells in long-lasting Graves disease. TCRdb reprocessed the multiplex PCR reads via MiXCR and lists one record per CDR3 protein. The sample lists under 500,000 distinct CDR3 sequences, 20% to 25% occurring once. The sequenced sample was peripheral blood mononuclear cells (PBMCs), obtained when the disease was refractory, from a patient treated with antithyroid drugs. The receptors derive from a female donor with Graves disease. Both conserved end residues are part of each CDR3. Each record gives: clone size, D gene, V gene, J gene, CDR3 DNA, CDR3 protein. The D gene is left open where the match is weak. Where a row states a size, it is once, few, many or the class of an expanded clone; other rows omit it.

>many|.|TRBV2|TRBJ2-7
TGTGCCAGCAGCCAGGTTCCTGCGGTGGGCTACGAGCAGTACTTC
CASSQVPAVGYEQYF
>.|TRBD1|TRBV30|TRBJ1-2
TGTGCCTGGCACACAGGGGATGGCTACACCTTC
CAWHTGDGYTF
>.|.|TRBV6-5|TRBJ2-7
TGTGCCAGCAGTTACGACTCAGGGAGACTGGAGTACTTC
CASSYDSGRLEYF
>.|.|TRBV27|TRBJ2-7
TGTGCCAGCAGATTAGGTGCCGGGACCGCCTACGAGCAGTACTTC
CASRLGAGTAYEQYF
>once|TRBD1|TRBV5-1|TRBJ2-3
TGCGCCAGCAGCTCGCCCCCAGTGAGGGGGCAAGATACGCAGTATTTT
CASSSPPVRGQDTQYF
>few|.|TRBV27|TRBJ2-2
TGTGCCAGCAGTTTATTGGGGAGTTACACCGGGGAGCTGTTTTTT
CASSLLGSYTGELFF
>many|TRBD1|TRBV2|TRBJ1-4
TGTGCCAGCAGTGACGGACAGGTGGGGGAAAAACTGTTTTTT
CASSDGQVGEKLFF
>many|.|TRBV7-2|TRBJ2-7
TGTGCCAGCAGCTTAGGAGCGGGCACGACTTACGAGCAGTACTTC
CASSLGAGTTYEQYF
>few|.|TRBV7-2|TRBJ2-6
TGTGCCAGCAGCTCAGGGGGAGGTGGGGCCAACGTCCTGACTTTC
CASSSGGGGANVLTF
>few|TRBD2|TRBV5-1|TRBJ2-7
TGCGCCAGCAGCTTCGGACTAGCGGGACCTATCTCCTACGAGCAGTACTTC
CASSFGLAGPISYEQYF
>.|.|TRBV5-6|TRBJ2-7
TGTGCCAGCAGCTTGGAAAGGAGCCCCTACGAGCAGTACTTC
CASSLERSPYEQYF
>many|.|TRBV6-1|TRBJ2-7
TGTGCCAGCACCCAGGAGGGAAAGGGTCTCTACGAGCAGTACTTC
CASTQEGKGLYEQYF
>many|.|TRBV7-2|TRBJ2-7
TGTGCCAGCAGCTTACCAATCGGGACCGAGCAGTACTTC
CASSLPIGTEQYF
>many|.|TRBV7-3|TRBJ2-7
TGTGCCAGCAGCTCTAGGAGGAACGAGCAGTACTTC
CASSSRRNEQYF
>few|.|TRBV7-9|TRBJ2-7
TGTGCCAGCAGCTTAATGGCCTCCGAGCAGTACTTC
CASSLMASEQYF
>.|.|TRBV6-1|TRBJ2-1
TGTGCCAGCAGGACTTCGGGACTTGCCAGTCATGAGCAGTTCTTC
CASRTSGLASHEQFF
>few|.|TRBV20-1|TRBJ2-3
TGCAGTGCTAGGGTCGGGGTCAGCACAGATACGCAGTATTTT
CSARVGVSTDTQYF
>.|.|TRBV5-1|TRBJ2-5
TGCGCCAGCAGCCCTCGACTAAACCAAGAGACCCAGTACTTC
CASSPRLNQETQYF
>large|TRBD2|TRBV11-2|TRBJ2-2
TGCGCCAGCAGACCAACTAGCGCCGGGGAGCTGTTTTTT
CASRPTSAGELFF
>few|TRBD1|TRBV19|TRBJ2-2
TGTGCCAGTAGTATCCTCCGGGACAGGGGAGACACCGGGGAGCTGTTTTTT
CASSILRDRGDTGELFF
>few|.|TRBV15|TRBJ2-5
TGTGCCACCAGCAGGTTCCGAGGGCCCCAAGAGACCCAGTACTTC
CATSRFRGPQETQYF
>.|.|TRBV6-5|TRBJ1-1
TGTGCCAGCAGTTACGAGAGAGGGGGGTGGGCTGAAGCTTTCTTT
CASSYERGGWAEAFF
>.|TRBD2|TRBV4-1|TRBJ2-7
TGCGCCAGCAGCCAAGTTAATAGCGGGAGGGTGTACGAGCAGTACTTC
CASSQVNSGRVYEQYF
>many|.|TRBV28|TRBJ2-7
TGTGCCAGCAGTTCCAGTAGATACTACGAGCAGTACTTC
CASSSSRYYEQYF
>.|TRBD2|TRBV19|TRBJ2-7
TGTGCCAGTAGAACTAGCGGGAGTAACGAGCAGTACTTC
CASRTSGSNEQYF
>few|TRBD2|TRBV27|TRBJ2-7
TGTGCCAGCAGTTTAGGTGCTAGCGGGGGCTCCGAGCAGTACTTC
CASSLGASGGSEQYF
>many|.|TRBV7-2|TRBJ2-7
TGTGCCAGCAGCTCCTACACCCGCCGGGACGAGCAGTACTTC
CASSSYTRRDEQYF
>many|.|TRBV2|TRBJ1-1
TGTGCCAGCAAGTTCACTGAAGCTTTCTTT
CASKFTEAFF